A single sample is the source of the 27 T cell receptor beta chains below, sequenced in a study of T cell changes during pregnancy in multiple sclerosis. TCRdb's copy holds only in-frame clones and misses some; the assay was immunoSEQ multiplex PCR. This sample carries about 80,000 clones, roughly 90% of them seen once, and the ten largest clones take approximately 2%. Specimen: peripheral blood, collected before pregnancy. The receptors shown here come from a female donor with multiple sclerosis, enrolled in a pregnancy study.

The genes are TRBV15 and TRBJ2-4; D gene uncertain. Trimming shortened V by 0 bases and J by 7 bases, and 4 bases separated the two germline ends. This CDR3 spans 12 amino acids. Germline V lookup: CDR1 LNHNV, CDR2 YYDKDF (reference sequence). CDR3 in amino acids: CATSRDRNIQYF. The CDR3 DNA sequence: TGTGCCACCAGCAGAGATCGTAACATTCAGTACTTC. The variable domain in full, completed from reference TRBV15 and TRBJ2-4, reads DAMVIQNPRYQVTQFGKPVTLSCSQTLNHNVMYWYQQKSSQAPKLLFHYYDKDFNNEADTPDNFQSRRPNTSFCFLDIRSPGLGDTAMYLCATSRDRNIQYFGAGTRLSVL.

The V and J genes are TRBV9 and TRBJ2-3, with D possibly matching TRBD2 (6 bases). The CDR3 has 13 residues. V lost 2 bases, J lost 3 bases, and 7 bases lay in between. The V gene's germline CDR1 is SGDLS and CDR2 YYNGEE. In DNA, the CDR3 is TGTGCCAGCAGCGTGGGACTTACAGATACGCAGTATTTT. Protein product: CASSVGLTDTQYF. Looking up the rest from reference TRBV9 and TRBJ2-3 gives the full variable domain: DSGVTQTPKHLITATGQRVTLRCSPRSGDLSVYWYQQSLDQGLQFLIQYYNGEERAKGNILERFSAQQFPDLHSELNLSSLELGDSALYFCASSVGLTDTQYFGPGTRLTVL.

V gene TRBV7-9 combines with J gene TRBJ2-7; the D is unclear. From germline, CDR1 is SEHNR and CDR2 FQNEAQ (reference sequence). V was cut by 3 bases and J by 3 bases, with 9 bases left in between. The CDR3 loop spans 13 amino acids. CDR3 in amino acids: CASSLSASYEQYF. The DNA of the CDR3 is TGTGCCAGCAGCTTGTCAGCTAGCTACGAGCAGTACTTC.

The chain carries TRBV7-3 and TRBJ2-2; 10 bases match TRBD1. Germline loops: CDR1 SGHTA, CDR2 FQGTGA. V trimming: 1 base; J trimming: 3 bases; junction bases outside the gene matches: 5. The CDR3 has 17 amino acids. Here the CDR3 reads CASSLNGGTGDTGELFF. The CDR3 DNA reads as TGTGCCAGCAGCTTAAACGGTGGGACAGGGGACACCGGGGAGCTGTTTTTT.

The chain carries TRBV7-3 and TRBJ1-1; D not certain. CDR1 and CDR2 from the germline V gene are SGHTA and FQGTGA. This CDR3 contains 13 residues. V lost 3 bases and J 3 bases, leaving 8 bases between the germline ends. In DNA, the CDR3 is TGTGCCAGCAGCTTGGGCAGTTACACTGAAGCTTTCTTT. It specifies CASSLGSYTEAFF.

This chain links TRBV5-1 with TRBJ1-2; 9 nucleotides line up with TRBD1. The CDR3 has 16 amino acids. Unmatched junction bases numbered 8, after V lost 0 bases and J lost 5 bases. Looked up from germline, CDR1 is SGHRS and CDR2 is YFSETQ. The CDR3 region is CASSLGLGQGGYGYTF. In DNA, the CDR3 is TGCGCCAGCAGCTTGGGGCTGGGACAGGGTGGTTATGGCTACACCTTC.

This chain joins TRBV27 and TRBJ2-7; 10 nucleotides align to TRBD2. V gave up 3 bases and J gave up 5 bases; unmatched junction bases: 4. The V gene's germline CDR1 is MNHEY and CDR2 SMNVEV (reference sequence). The CDR3 totals 14 residues. CDR3: CASSFSGGLDEQYF. The CDR3 DNA reads TGTGCCAGCAGTTTTAGCGGGGGGTTGGACGAGCAGTACTTC.

The rearrangement joins TRBV21-1 to TRBJ2-7; the table's D call TRBD2 went unverified against the DNA. TRBV21-1 is a documented pseudogene. This CDR3 contains 16 residues. The CDR3 DNA is TGTGCCAGCAGCAAAGATCCTAGCGGGGGGGCCTACGAGCAGTACTTC. It specifies CASSKDPSGGAYEQYF.

The CDR3 sequence: CASSFNTHRGGPSNQPQHF. In DNA form, the CDR3 reads TGTGCCAGCAGTTTTAATACCCACCGAGGGGGCCCTAGCAATCAGCCCCAGCATTTT. The V call is TRBV28, the J call TRBJ1-5; 7 bases are a match to TRBD1. After removal of 3 bases from V and 0 bases from J, the junction contained 14 bases not matched to a gene. CDR1 and CDR2 (germline): MDHEN, SYDVKM. This CDR3 has 19 amino acids. Filled out from reference TRBV28 and TRBJ1-5, the complete variable domain reads DVKVTQSSRYLVKRTGEKVFLECVQDMDHENMFWYRQDPGLGLRLIYFSYDVKMKEKGDIPEGYSVSREKKERFSLILESASTNQTSMYLCASSFNTHRGGPSNQPQHFGDGTRLSIL.

The gene calls are TRBV5-1 and TRBJ2-3; 10 bases fit TRBD1. V gave up 0 bases and J gave up 5 bases; unmatched junction bases: 3. The germline gives CDR1 SGHRS, CDR2 YFSETQ. The CDR3 has 15 residues. The CDR3 spells CASSLVGTGVDTQYF. The CDR3, as DNA: TGCGCCAGCAGCTTGGTCGGGACAGGGGTAGATACGCAGTATTTT.

The chain links TRBV6-5 to TRBJ2-2; D is ambiguous. The CDR3 has 14 residues. Germline assignment: CDR1 MNHEY and CDR2 SVGAGI. Deletions cut 3 bases from V and 2 bases from J, with 7 bases between. CDR3 region: CASSYSENTGELFF. In nucleotides, the CDR3 is TGTGCCAGCAGTTATTCAGAAAACACCGGGGAGCTGTTTTTT.

This CDR3 reads CASSEGATGNTIYF. The CDR3 nucleotides read TGTGCCAGCTCAGAGGGGGCCACTGGAAACACCATATATTTT. The chain recombines TRBV18 with TRBJ1-3, with 7 bases identical to TRBD1. The CDR3 loop spans 14 amino acids. Germline CDR1 is KGHSH and CDR2 is LQKENI. The junction had 3 bases not matched to a gene; V was cut back by 5 bases and J by 2 bases.

The V and J genes are TRBV19 and TRBJ1-2; tentative D call: TRBD1 (5 bases). Per the germline V gene, CDR1 is LNHDA and CDR2 is SQIVND (reference sequence). The ends were cut back, 9 bases at V and 0 bases at J, with 14 bases in the middle. The CDR3 is 14 residues long. The CDR3 DNA reads as TGTGCCAGCCAGCGGGGCACAGCTAACTATGGCTACACCTTC. Residues: CASQRGTANYGYTF.

The chain has TRBV10-3 and TRBJ1-1; D may be TRBD1 (5 bases). The CDR3 contains 14 residues. Trimming pared 2 bases from V and 3 bases from J, leaving 10 bases between. Germline lookup yields CDR1 ENHRY and CDR2 SYGVKD. CDR3 amino acids: CAISEQGGHTEAFF. The CDR3 DNA sequence: TGTGCCATCAGTGAGCAGGGAGGCCACACTGAAGCTTTCTTT.

The chain couples TRBV6-5 to TRBJ1-1, with TRBD1 identical over 7 bases. The CDR3 extends over 13 amino acids. Per germline, CDR1 MNHEY and CDR2 SVGAGI. Germline trimming cut 9 bases from V and 0 bases from J; bases unmatched to any gene: 4. CDR3 sequence reads: CASGDSLNTEAFF. CDR3 coding DNA: TGTGCCAGTGGGGACAGTTTGAACACTGAAGCTTTCTTT.

The gene calls are TRBV30 and TRBJ1-4, with a tentative D call TRBD1 (5 bases). This CDR3 is built from 15 residues. The germline gives CDR1 GTSNPN, CDR2 SVGIG (reference sequence). V was pared by 0 bases and J by 0 bases, with 8 bases between. This chain's CDR3 is CAWSVLRATNEKLFF. CDR3 nucleotides: TGTGCCTGGAGTGTACTCAGGGCAACTAATGAAAAACTGTTTTTT. Supplemented by reference TRBV30 and TRBJ1-4, the full variable domain reads SQTIHQWPATLVQPVGSPLSLECTVEGTSNPNLYWYRQAAGRGLQLLFYSVGIGQISSEVPQNLSASRPQDRQFILSSKKLLLSDSGFYLCAWSVLRATNEKLFFGSGTQLSVL.

The chain carries TRBV19 and TRBJ2-2; perhaps TRBD2 as D (6 bases). CDR1 and CDR2 from the germline V gene are LNHDA and SQIVND (reference sequence). The CDR3 sequence is 15 residues long. V shed 2 bases and J shed 5 bases, with 12 bases lying between them. The CDR3 loop is CASSISGVRTGELFF. For the CDR3, the DNA is TGTGCCAGTAGTATATCGGGGGTGAGGACCGGGGAGCTGTTTTTT.

The V and J genes are TRBV9 and TRBJ2-1; 8 nucleotides agree with TRBD2. Germline CDR1 and CDR2: SGDLS and YYNGEE. This CDR3 region has 15 residues. The junction had 8 bases not matched to a gene; V was cut back by 4 bases and J by 5 bases. CDR3 in DNA: TGTGCCAGCAGCCTAGGACGGGGGGGCCACAATGAGCAGTTCTTC. It codes for CASSLGRGGHNEQFF. The full variable domain, its missing parts supplied by reference TRBV9 and TRBJ2-1, is DSGVTQTPKHLITATGQRVTLRCSPRSGDLSVYWYQQSLDQGLQFLIQYYNGEERAKGNILERFSAQQFPDLHSELNLSSLELGDSALYFCASSLGRGGHNEQFFGPGTRLTVL.

V is TRBV27 and J is TRBJ1-2; TRBD1 agrees at 8 bases. The CDR3 covers 15 residues. CDR1 and CDR2 (germline): MNHEY, SMNVEV (reference sequence). V lost 4 bases, J lost 5 bases, and 9 bases stayed unmatched. The CDR3 DNA reads as TGTGCCAGCAGTTCCCTGACAGGGGTGAGGTATGGCTACACCTTC. Translation gives CASSSLTGVRYGYTF.

V and J are TRBV7-2 and TRBJ2-1, with 11 bases identical to TRBD2. Per the germline V gene, CDR1 is SGHTA and CDR2 is FQGNSA. The CDR3 consists of 16 residues. V shed 1 base and J 3 bases; nucleotides not matched to a gene: 2. The CDR3 bases are TGTGCCAGCAGCTTAGTAGCGGGGGGGCTCTACAATGAGCAGTTCTTC. Translation gives CASSLVAGGLYNEQFF.

This chain joins TRBV30 and TRBJ1-2, with 8 bases identical to TRBD1. The V and J ends lost 4 bases and 4 bases, in that order; junction bases with no gene match: 11. CDR1 and CDR2 (germline): GTSNPN, SVGIG (reference sequence). CDR3 length: 15 amino acids. The CDR3 protein is CAWTPPDREAYGYTF. The CDR3 DNA sequence: TGTGCCTGGACCCCCCCGGACAGGGAGGCCTATGGCTACACCTTC.

The CDR3 reads CASSARGTDTQYF. CDR3 sequence (DNA): TGTGCCAGCAGCGCCCGGGGCACAGATACGCAGTATTTT. The chain recombines TRBV7-6 with TRBJ2-3; D remains ambiguous. Trimming removed 5 bases at V and 1 base at J, with 7 bases between. The CDR3 runs 13 residues. Germline values: CDR1 SGHVS, CDR2 FNYEAQ.

This chain connects TRBV2 to TRBJ2-7, with 7 nucleotides matching TRBD1. J gave up 2 bases and V 6 bases, and 7 bases lay outside the gene matches. The CDR3 contains 14 residues. CDR1 and CDR2 from the germline V gene are SNHLY and FYNNEI. CDR3 DNA sequence: TGTGCCAGCAGCGAGAGGACAGGTCCCTACGAGCAGTACTTC. Protein product: CASSERTGPYEQYF.

This clone has a single count. The chain joins TRBV10-3 to TRBJ2-7; 7 bases match TRBD2. The CDR3 loop spans 16 amino acids. In germline, CDR1 is ENHRY, CDR2 SYGVKD. V lost 4 bases, J lost 2 bases, and 11 bases stayed unmatched. The CDR3, as DNA: TGTGCCATCAGTGCCCACGACGGGGGGACCCCCTACGAGCAGTACTTC. Its translation is CAISAHDGGTPYEQYF.

The genes are TRBV5-1 and TRBJ2-5; a weak D match, TRBD2 (7 bases). Germline lookup yields CDR1 SGHRS and CDR2 YFSETQ. V was clipped by 0 bases and J by 2 bases, with 14 bases between them. This CDR3 contains 16 residues. The CDR3 region is CASSLVGGAYQETQYF. CDR3 coding DNA: TGCGCCAGCAGCTTGGTGGGGGGGGCCTATCAAGAGACCCAGTACTTC.

The chain joins TRBV5-1 to TRBJ1-1, with TRBD1 as a possible D gene (6 bases). V lost 1 base and J lost 5, with 9 bases in between. The germline V gene has CDR1 SGHRS and CDR2 YFSETQ. This CDR3 comprises 13 residues. In nucleotides, the CDR3 is TGCGCCAGCAGCTTGTCCCAGGGGACTGAAGCTTTCTTT. This codes for CASSLSQGTEAFF.

This clone was recorded once. The chain uses TRBV5-1 and TRBJ2-1; TRBD1 might be the D (6 bases). Trimming cost V 3 bases and J 0 bases, with 13 bases left between them. The CDR3 is 16 residues long. The V gene's germline CDR1 is SGHRS and CDR2 YFSETQ. CDR3 DNA sequence: TGCGCCAGCAGCTCCCAGGGGCTGGGCTCCTACAATGAGCAGTTCTTC. Translated, it gives CASSSQGLGSYNEQFF.